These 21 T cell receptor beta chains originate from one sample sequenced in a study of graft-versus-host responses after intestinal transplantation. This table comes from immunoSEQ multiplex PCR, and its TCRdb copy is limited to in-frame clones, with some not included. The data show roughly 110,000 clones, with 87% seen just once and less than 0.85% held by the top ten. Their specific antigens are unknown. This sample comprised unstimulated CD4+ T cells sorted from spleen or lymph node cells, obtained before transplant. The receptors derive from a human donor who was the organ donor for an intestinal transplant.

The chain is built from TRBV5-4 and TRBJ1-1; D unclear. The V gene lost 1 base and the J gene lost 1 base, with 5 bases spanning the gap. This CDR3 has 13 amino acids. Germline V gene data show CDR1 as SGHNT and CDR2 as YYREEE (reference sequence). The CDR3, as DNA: TGTGCCAGCAGCTTGAGCCCGAACACTGAAGCTTTCTTT. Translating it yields CASSLSPNTEAFF.

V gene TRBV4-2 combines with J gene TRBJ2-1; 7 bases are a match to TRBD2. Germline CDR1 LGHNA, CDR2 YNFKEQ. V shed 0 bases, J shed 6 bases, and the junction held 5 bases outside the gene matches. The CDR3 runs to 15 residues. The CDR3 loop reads CASSQDLRTSNEQFF. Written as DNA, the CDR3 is TGTGCCAGCAGCCAAGATCTAAGGACTAGCAATGAGCAGTTCTTC.

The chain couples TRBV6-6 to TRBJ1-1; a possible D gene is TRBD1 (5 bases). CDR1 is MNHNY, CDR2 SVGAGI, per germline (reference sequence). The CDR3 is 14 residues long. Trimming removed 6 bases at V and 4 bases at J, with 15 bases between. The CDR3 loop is CASRPHDDSTEAFF. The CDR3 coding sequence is TGTGCCAGCAGACCCCACGACGACAGCACTGAAGCTTTCTTT.

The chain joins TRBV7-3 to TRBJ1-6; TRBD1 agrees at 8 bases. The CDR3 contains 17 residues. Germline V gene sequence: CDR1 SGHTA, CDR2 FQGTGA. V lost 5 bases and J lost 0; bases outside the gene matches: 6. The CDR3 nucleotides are TGTGCCAGCAGCCACCGGGACAGGAGCTCCTATAATTCACCCCTCCACTTT. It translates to CASSHRDRSSYNSPLHF.

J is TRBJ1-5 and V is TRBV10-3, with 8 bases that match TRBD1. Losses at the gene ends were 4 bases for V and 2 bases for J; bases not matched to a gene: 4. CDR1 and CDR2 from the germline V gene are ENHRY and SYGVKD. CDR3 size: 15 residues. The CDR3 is CAISGGQGGNQPQHF. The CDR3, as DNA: TGTGCCATCAGTGGAGGACAGGGCGGCAATCAGCCCCAGCATTTT.

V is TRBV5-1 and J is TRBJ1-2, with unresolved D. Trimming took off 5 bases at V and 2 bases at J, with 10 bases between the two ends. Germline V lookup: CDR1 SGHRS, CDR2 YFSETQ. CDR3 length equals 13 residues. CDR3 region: CASSSTPNYGYTF. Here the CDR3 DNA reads TGCGCCAGCAGTTCCACACCAAACTATGGCTACACCTTC.

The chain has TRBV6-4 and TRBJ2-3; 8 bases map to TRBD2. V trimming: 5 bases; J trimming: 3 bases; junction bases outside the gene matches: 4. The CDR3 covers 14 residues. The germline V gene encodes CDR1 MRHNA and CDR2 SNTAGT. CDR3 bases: TGTGCCAGCAGTTGGAGCGGGGGTACAGATACGCAGTATTTT. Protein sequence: CASSWSGGTDTQYF.

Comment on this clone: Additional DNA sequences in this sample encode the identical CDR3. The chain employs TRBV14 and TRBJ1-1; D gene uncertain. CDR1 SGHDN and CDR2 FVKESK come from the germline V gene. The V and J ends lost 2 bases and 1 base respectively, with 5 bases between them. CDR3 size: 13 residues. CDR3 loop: CASSQYRNTEAFF. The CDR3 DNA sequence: TGTGCCAGCAGCCAATACAGGAACACTGAAGCTTTCTTT.

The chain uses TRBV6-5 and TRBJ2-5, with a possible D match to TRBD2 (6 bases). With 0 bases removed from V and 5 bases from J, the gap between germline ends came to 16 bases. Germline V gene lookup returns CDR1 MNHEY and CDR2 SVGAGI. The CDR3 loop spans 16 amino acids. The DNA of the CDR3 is TGTGCCAGCAGTTACTCGCGGTATACTAGCCGTGAGACCCAGTACTTC. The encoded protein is CASSYSRYTSRETQYF.

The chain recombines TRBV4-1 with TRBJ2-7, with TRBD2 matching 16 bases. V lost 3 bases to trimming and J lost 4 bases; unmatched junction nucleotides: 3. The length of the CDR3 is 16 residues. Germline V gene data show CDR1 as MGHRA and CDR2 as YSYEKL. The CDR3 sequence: CASSQGLAGGPYEQYF. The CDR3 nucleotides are TGCGCCAGCAGCCAGGGACTAGCGGGGGGGCCATACGAGCAGTACTTC.

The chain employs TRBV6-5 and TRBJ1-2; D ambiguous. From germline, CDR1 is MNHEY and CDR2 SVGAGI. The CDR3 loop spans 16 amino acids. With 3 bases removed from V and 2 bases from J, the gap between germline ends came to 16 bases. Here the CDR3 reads CASSYLGRGRNYGYTF. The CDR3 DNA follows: TGTGCCAGCAGTTATTTGGGTCGGGGTCGCAACTATGGCTACACCTTC.

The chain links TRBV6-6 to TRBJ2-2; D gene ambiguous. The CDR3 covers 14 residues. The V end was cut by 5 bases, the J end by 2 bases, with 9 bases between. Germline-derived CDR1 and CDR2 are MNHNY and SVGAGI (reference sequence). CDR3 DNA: TGTGCCAGCAGTGAGCCTTTAAACACCGGGGAGCTGTTTTTT. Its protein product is CASSEPLNTGELFF.

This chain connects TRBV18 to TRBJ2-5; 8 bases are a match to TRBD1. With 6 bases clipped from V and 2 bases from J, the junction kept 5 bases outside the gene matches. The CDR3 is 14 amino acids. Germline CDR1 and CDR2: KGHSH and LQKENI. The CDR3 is CASSQDRGQETQYF. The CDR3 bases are TGTGCCAGCTCTCAAGACAGGGGACAAGAGACCCAGTACTTC.

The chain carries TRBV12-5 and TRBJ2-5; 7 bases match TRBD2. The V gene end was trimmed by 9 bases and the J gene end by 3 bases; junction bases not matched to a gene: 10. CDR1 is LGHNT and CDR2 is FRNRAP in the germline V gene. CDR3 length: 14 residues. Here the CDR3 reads CASRAGTSKETQYF. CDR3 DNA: TGTGCTAGCCGAGCGGGGACTTCAAAAGAGACCCAGTACTTC.

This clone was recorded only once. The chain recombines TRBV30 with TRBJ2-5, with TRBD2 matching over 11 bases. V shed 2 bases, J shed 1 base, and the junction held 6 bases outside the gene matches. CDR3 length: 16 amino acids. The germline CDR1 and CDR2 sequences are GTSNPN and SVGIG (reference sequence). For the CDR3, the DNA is TGTGCCTGGAGTCTCGGGACTAGCGGATTCCAAGAGACCCAGTACTTC. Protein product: CAWSLGTSGFQETQYF.

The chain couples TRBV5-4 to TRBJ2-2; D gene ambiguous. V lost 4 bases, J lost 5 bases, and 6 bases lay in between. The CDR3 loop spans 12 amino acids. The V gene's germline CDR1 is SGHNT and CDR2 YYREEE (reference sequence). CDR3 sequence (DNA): TGTGCCAGCAGCCCTTTAACCGGGGAGCTGTTTTTT. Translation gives CASSPLTGELFF.

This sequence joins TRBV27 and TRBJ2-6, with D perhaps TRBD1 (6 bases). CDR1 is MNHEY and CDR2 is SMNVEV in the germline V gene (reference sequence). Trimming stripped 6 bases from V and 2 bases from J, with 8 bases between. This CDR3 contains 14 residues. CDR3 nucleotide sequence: TGTGCCAGCAGCCGACAGGCTGGGGCCAACGTCCTGACTTTC. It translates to CASSRQAGANVLTF.

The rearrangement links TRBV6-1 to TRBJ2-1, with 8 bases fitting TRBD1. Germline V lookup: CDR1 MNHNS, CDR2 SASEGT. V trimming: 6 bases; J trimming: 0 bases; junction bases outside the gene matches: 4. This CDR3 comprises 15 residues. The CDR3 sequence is CASRWDRSSYNEQFF. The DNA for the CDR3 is TGTGCCAGCAGGTGGGACAGGAGCTCCTACAATGAGCAGTTCTTC.

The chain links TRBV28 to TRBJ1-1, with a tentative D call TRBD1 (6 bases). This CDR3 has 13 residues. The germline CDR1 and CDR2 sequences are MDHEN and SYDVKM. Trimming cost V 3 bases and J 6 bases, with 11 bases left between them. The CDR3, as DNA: TGTGCCAGCAGTTTGTACAGGGTCGCTGAAGCTTTCTTT. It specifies CASSLYRVAEAFF.

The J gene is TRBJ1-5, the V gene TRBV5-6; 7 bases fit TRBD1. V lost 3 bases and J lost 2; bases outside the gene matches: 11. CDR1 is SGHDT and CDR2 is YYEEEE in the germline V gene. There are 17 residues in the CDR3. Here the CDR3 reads CASSSLFDRDGNQPQHF. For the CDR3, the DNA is TGTGCCAGCAGCTCCCTCTTTGACAGGGATGGCAATCAGCCCCAGCATTTT.

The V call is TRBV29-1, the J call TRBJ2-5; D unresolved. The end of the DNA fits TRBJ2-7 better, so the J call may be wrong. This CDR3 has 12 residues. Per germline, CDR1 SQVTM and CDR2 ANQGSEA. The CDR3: CSVRNPPHEQYF. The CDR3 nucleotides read TGCAGCGTCCGCAACCCCCCACACGAGCAGTACTTC.